This TCR beta chain was documented in a study of T cell changes during pregnancy in multiple sclerosis. Profiling relied on immunoSEQ multiplex PCR, and the TCRdb table lists in-frame clones only, not all of them. This sample has 40,000 to 55,000 clones, with 80% to 95% found just once. Sequencing was done on a sample of peripheral blood. This clonotype originated in a female donor with multiple sclerosis, enrolled in a pregnancy study.

The CDR3 DNA reads as TGTGCCAGCAGCTCCCAGGGGAGGGCGGGTACGGGAAACACCATATATTTT. This encodes CASSSQGRAGTGNTIYF. The chain is built from TRBV7-8 and TRBJ1-3, with a tentative D call TRBD1 (6 bases). The germline gives CDR1 SGHVS, CDR2 FQNEAQ. This CDR3 contains 17 residues. Trimming left V 4 bases short and J 4 bases short, with 20 bases between.